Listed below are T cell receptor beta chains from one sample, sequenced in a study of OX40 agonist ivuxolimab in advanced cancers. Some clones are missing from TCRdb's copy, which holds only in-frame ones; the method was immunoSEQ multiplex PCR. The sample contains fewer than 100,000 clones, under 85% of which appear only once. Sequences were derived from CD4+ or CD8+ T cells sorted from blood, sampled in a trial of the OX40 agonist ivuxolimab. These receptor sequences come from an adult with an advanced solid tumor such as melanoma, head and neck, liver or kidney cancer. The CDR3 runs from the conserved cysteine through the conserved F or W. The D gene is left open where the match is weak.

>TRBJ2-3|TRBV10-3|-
CAISESSRSTDTQYF
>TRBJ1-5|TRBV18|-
CASSQTGQLFNQPQHF
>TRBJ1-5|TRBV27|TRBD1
CASSPVLFRTGMQPQHF
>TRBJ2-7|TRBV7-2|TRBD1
CASTLTGNEQYF
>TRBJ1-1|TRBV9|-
CASSDKGGFNTEAFF
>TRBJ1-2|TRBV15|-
CATSRDLGPYGYTF
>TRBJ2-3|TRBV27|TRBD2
CASSLSSGGFTDTQYF
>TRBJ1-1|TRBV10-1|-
CASSERANTEAFF
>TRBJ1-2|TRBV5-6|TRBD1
CASVPRTGNYGYTF
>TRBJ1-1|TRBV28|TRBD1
CASRIQGRDTEAFF
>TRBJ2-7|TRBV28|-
CASSLRSFGRGGHEQYF
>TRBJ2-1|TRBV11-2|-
CASSLVLMRGEQFF
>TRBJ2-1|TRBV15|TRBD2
CATRSPGTSGIVEQFF
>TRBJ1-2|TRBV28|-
CASSVGLNYGYTF
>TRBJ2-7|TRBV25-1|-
CASMAASYEQYF
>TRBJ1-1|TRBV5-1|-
CASSLGWGTEAFF
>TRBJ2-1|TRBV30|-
CAWSVAWEQFF
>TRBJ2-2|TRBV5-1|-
CASSDRQTGELFF
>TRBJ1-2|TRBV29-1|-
CSVSTGLYGYTF
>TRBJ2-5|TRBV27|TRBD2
CASSTSGTSGRKTQYF
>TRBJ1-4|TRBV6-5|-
CASSKYSGGLEKLFF
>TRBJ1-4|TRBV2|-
CASRGHGAEKLFF
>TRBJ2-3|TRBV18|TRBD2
CASSPLVGLAGHNTQYF
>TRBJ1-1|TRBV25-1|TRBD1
CASSVTGGAAFF
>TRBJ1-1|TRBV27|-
CASSSPLGASEAFF
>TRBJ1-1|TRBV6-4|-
CASSDSWGSEAFF
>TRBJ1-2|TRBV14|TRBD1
CASSQGGTDNGYTF
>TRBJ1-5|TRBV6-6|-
CASSPGQTNQPQHF
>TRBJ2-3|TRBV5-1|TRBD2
CASSLSGGSDPQYF
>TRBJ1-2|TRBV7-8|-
CASSLEQAGTYGYTF
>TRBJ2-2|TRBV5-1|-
CASSPASSNTGELFF
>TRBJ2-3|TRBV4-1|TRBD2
CASSQTLAVTDTQYF
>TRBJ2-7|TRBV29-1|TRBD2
CSVRSLAGTNEQYF
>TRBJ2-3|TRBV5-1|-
CASSGGSPTDTQYF
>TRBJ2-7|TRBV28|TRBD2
CASTSTSGRDYSYEQYF
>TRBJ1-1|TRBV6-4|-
CASSYMVNTEAFF
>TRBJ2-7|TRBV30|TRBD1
CAWRPRTGIEQYF
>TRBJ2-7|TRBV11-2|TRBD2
CASSLDGAGGFYEQYF
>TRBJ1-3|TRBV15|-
CATRVGSSGNTIYF
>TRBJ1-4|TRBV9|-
CASSEGGSVDEKLFF
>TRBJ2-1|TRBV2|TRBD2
CASSEGTSGYNEQFF
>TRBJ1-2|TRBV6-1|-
CASSLKPRDHYGYTF